These 22 T cell receptor beta chains share one sample of origin, sequenced in a study of blood T cell repertoires in COVID-19. The protocol was immunoSEQ multiplex PCR, while the TCRdb copy is restricted to in-frame clones and leaves out a portion. Among around 130,000 clones, 85% to 90% were seen once, and the ten largest hold 28%. Sequencing used peripheral blood. Receptors originate from a man between 65 and 85 years old with active or convalescent COVID-19.

J is TRBJ1-2 and V is TRBV29-1; TRBD1 matches at 7 bases. V trimming: 1 base; J trimming: 4 bases; junction bases outside the gene matches: 6. This CDR3 is 14 amino acids long. In germline, CDR1 is SQVTM, CDR2 ANQGSEA. In DNA form, the CDR3 reads TGCAGCGTTGAAGGTCCGGGACAGCCCTATGGCTACACCTTC. It codes for CSVEGPGQPYGYTF.

This sequence joins TRBV6-5 and TRBJ2-2; perhaps TRBD2 as D (5 bases). CDR3 length equals 15 residues. Germline V gene sequence: CDR1 MNHEY, CDR2 SVGAGI. The V end was cut by 0 bases, the J end by 1 base, with 6 bases between. CDR3 protein: CASSYSSGNTGELFF. CDR3 DNA sequence: TGTGCCAGCAGTTACTCCAGCGGGAACACCGGGGAGCTGTTTTTT.

This rearrangement joins TRBV19 to TRBJ2-3; D might be TRBD2 (5 bases). V lost 1 base to trimming and J lost 2 bases, with 7 bases between them. This CDR3 has 14 amino acids. Germline CDR1 LNHDA, CDR2 SQIVND (reference sequence). CDR3 sequence reads: CASSIARDTDTQYF. The CDR3 DNA reads TGTGCCAGTAGTATAGCTCGGGACACAGATACGCAGTATTTT.

The chain uses TRBV28 and TRBJ1-2; D is undetermined. Trimming took off 2 bases at V and 2 bases at J, with 6 bases between the two ends. Germline V lookup: CDR1 MDHEN, CDR2 SYDVKM. CDR3 length: 13 residues. CDR3 sequence: CASSLRGNYGYTF. In nucleotides, the CDR3 is TGTGCCAGCAGTTTACGAGGGAACTATGGCTACACCTTC.

The chain has TRBV19 and TRBJ1-2; 8 positions agree with TRBD1. The CDR3 loop spans 17 amino acids. The V gene's germline CDR1 is LNHDA and CDR2 SQIVND (reference sequence). Losses at the gene ends were 4 bases for V and 0 bases for J; bases not matched to a gene: 10. The CDR3 reads CASSRDRSTAANYGYTF. CDR3 nucleotide sequence: TGTGCCAGTAGTAGGGACAGGAGTACGGCAGCTAACTATGGCTACACCTTC. Full variable domain (missing parts from reference TRBV19 and TRBJ1-2): DGGITQSPKYLFRKEGQNVTLSCEQNLNHDAMYWYRQDPGQGLRLIYYSQIVNDFQKGDIAEGYSVSREKKESFPLTVTSAQKNPTAFYLCASSRDRSTAANYGYTFGSGTRLTVV.

The rearrangement links TRBV19 to TRBJ2-7; tentatively, D is TRBD2 (6 bases). The CDR3 has 14 residues. Germline V gives CDR1 LNHDA, CDR2 SQIVND (reference sequence). V lost 7 bases, J lost 2 bases, and 15 bases lay in between. The CDR3 sequence: CASTPGRQAYEQYF. CDR3 DNA: TGTGCCAGTACCCCGGGGAGGCAAGCCTACGAGCAGTACTTC.

This chain joins TRBV18 and TRBJ1-5; possibly TRBD1 for D (5 bases). Germline CDR1 and CDR2: KGHSH and LQKENI. The CDR3 is made up of 15 amino acids. The V and J ends lost 6 bases and 7 bases respectively, with 19 bases between them. This CDR3 reads CASSLTVFQGQPQHF. The CDR3 nucleotides are TGTGCCAGCTCGCTTACTGTGTTCCAGGGACAGCCCCAGCATTTT.

This clone occurred once. J is TRBJ1-2 and V is TRBV27; D not resolved. This CDR3 spans 16 amino acids. V dropped 5 bases and J dropped 8 bases, with 24 bases sitting between them. From germline, CDR1 is MNHEY and CDR2 SMNVEV (reference sequence). The CDR3 loop reads CASSPISRREVGGYTF. The CDR3, as DNA: TGTGCCAGCAGTCCCATCTCCCGACGGGAGGTAGGGGGCTACACCTTC.

This clone was counted only a few times. CDR3 nucleotide sequence: TGTGCCAGCAGTGAACCTTCTAGCGGGAGGGCCCACGAGCAGTACTTC. Translating it yields CASSEPSSGRAHEQYF. This sequence joins TRBV28 and TRBJ2-7; 12 bases line up with TRBD2. V was pared by 5 bases and J by 5 bases, with 10 bases of the junction left unmatched. The CDR3 is 16 residues long. Germline CDR1 is MDHEN and CDR2 is SYDVKM.

The V and J genes are TRBV6-5 and TRBJ1-5; unclear D gene. Trimming stripped 0 bases from V and 6 bases from J, with 9 bases between. Per germline, CDR1 MNHEY and CDR2 SVGAGI. The CDR3 totals 14 residues. The CDR3, as DNA: TGTGCCAGCAGTTACTCGTATCTCGGTCAGCCCCAGCATTTT. Its protein product is CASSYSYLGQPQHF.

The CDR3: CAVSGAVNEQFF. The CDR3 coding sequence is TGTGCAGTCTCAGGGGCGGTAAATGAGCAGTTCTTC. The chain employs TRBV30 and TRBJ2-1; D possibly corresponds to TRBD1 (6 bases). The V gene's germline CDR1 is GTSNPN and CDR2 SVGIG (reference sequence). The CDR3 is made up of 12 amino acids.

The chain is built from TRBV7-9 and TRBJ1-1, with TRBD1 matching 7 bases. V gave up 4 bases and J gave up 5 bases; unmatched junction bases: 10. The V gene's germline CDR1 is SEHNR and CDR2 FQNEAQ (reference sequence). This CDR3 region has 15 residues. The DNA of the CDR3 is TGTGCCAGCAGCTCTATAGGGCAGGGGGTGACTGAAGCTTTCTTT. Protein sequence: CASSSIGQGVTEAFF.

The chain is built from TRBV18 and TRBJ2-7; possibly TRBD1 for D (6 bases). V was cut by 5 bases and J by 2 bases, with 16 bases left in between. The CDR3 sequence is 15 residues long. CDR1 and CDR2 (germline): KGHSH, LQKENI. In DNA form, the CDR3 reads TGTGCCAGCTCATCCCAGGGGAGTAACACCTACGAGCAGTACTTC. Translated: CASSSQGSNTYEQYF.

This clone was seen a handful of times. This chain links TRBV7-2 with TRBJ1-6, with 11 positions matching TRBD1. The CDR3 sequence is 15 residues long. Unmatched junction bases numbered 5, after V lost 6 bases and J lost 7 bases. CDR1 SGHTA and CDR2 FQGNSA come from the germline V gene. The CDR3 coding sequence is TGTGCCAGCAGGCGGGACAGGGGGTTGAATTCACCCCTCCACTTT. This encodes CASRRDRGLNSPLHF.

Written as DNA, the CDR3 is TGTGCCACCGGACAGGGGGCAGCAACTAATGAAAAACTGTTTTTT. Its protein is CATGQGAATNEKLFF. This rearrangement joins TRBV10-3 to TRBJ1-4; 11 bases map to TRBD1. Looked up from germline, CDR1 is ENHRY and CDR2 is SYGVKD. The CDR3 covers 15 residues. V lost 10 bases to trimming and J lost 0 bases; unmatched junction nucleotides: 4.

The rearrangement joins TRBV7-6 to TRBJ2-2; no clear D gene. The CDR3 runs 15 residues. V lost 7 bases and J 0 bases, leaving 12 bases between the germline ends. Germline V CDR1 and CDR2: SGHVS, FNYEAQ. The CDR3 here is CASTGVPTNTGELFF. Written as DNA, the CDR3 is TGTGCCAGCACGGGTGTACCAACGAACACCGGGGAGCTGTTTTTT.

The gene calls are TRBV4-1 and TRBJ2-3, with TRBD2 matching over 11 bases. This CDR3 is 20 amino acids long. Germline V gene data show CDR1 as MGHRA and CDR2 as YSYEKL. Losses at the gene ends were 3 bases for V and 3 bases for J; bases not matched to a gene: 17. This chain's CDR3 is CASSHPRTSGSVRGTDTQYF. The CDR3, as DNA: TGCGCCAGCAGCCACCCCCGCACTAGCGGGAGTGTCCGAGGGACAGATACGCAGTATTTT.

This clone was seen a single time. The chain is built from TRBV19 and TRBJ2-3, with D perhaps matching TRBD2 (6 bases). Germline loops: CDR1 LNHDA, CDR2 SQIVND (reference sequence). The V end lost 0 bases, the J end lost 0 bases, and 10 bases lay between the germline ends. The CDR3 is 16 residues long. The CDR3 is CASSIDGGVSTDTQYF. The CDR3 bases are TGTGCCAGTAGTATAGATGGAGGGGTAAGCACAGATACGCAGTATTTT.

This chain joins TRBV19 and TRBJ2-2, with 7 bases lining up with TRBD2. Trimming removed 5 bases from V and 4 bases from J; junction bases left unmatched: 4. The CDR3 runs to 14 residues. CDR1 is LNHDA and CDR2 is SQIVND in the germline V gene (reference sequence). The CDR3 DNA sequence: TGTGCCAGTAGTGCGACTAGCAGCACCGGGGAGCTGTTTTTT. This encodes CASSATSSTGELFF. Complete variable domain (other parts from reference TRBV19 and TRBJ2-2): DGGITQSPKYLFRKEGQNVTLSCEQNLNHDAMYWYRQDPGQGLRLIYYSQIVNDFQKGDIAEGYSVSREKKESFPLTVTSAQKNPTAFYLCASSATSSTGELFFGEGSRLTVL.

Worth noting for this clone: The sample carries other DNA sequences with the same CDR3. The chain has TRBV7-2 and TRBJ1-5, with D possibly matching TRBD1 (5 bases). The germline V gene has CDR1 SGHTA and CDR2 FQGNSA. Trimming cost V 2 bases and J 2 bases, with 7 bases left between them. The CDR3 consists of 14 residues. In nucleotides, the CDR3 is TGTGCCAGCAGCTTACAGGGTGGCAATCAGCCCCAGCATTTT. Protein product: CASSLQGGNQPQHF.

The chain has TRBV10-1 and TRBJ1-1; possibly TRBD1 for D (6 bases). Deletions cut 4 bases from V and 4 bases from J, with 13 bases between. The CDR3 contains 14 residues. Per germline, CDR1 WNHNN and CDR2 SYGVQD (reference sequence). The CDR3 nucleotides are TGCGCCAGCAGTGCCGGGGGGCGATCCACTGAAGCTTTCTTT. The encoded protein is CASSAGGRSTEAFF.

Only one count was recorded for this clone. The CDR3 loop is CASSQDPSGRKSYEQYF. As DNA, the CDR3 is TGTGCCAGCAGCCAAGATCCTAGCGGGAGGAAGTCCTACGAGCAGTACTTC. The chain links TRBV3-1 (or the pseudogene TRBV3-2) to TRBJ2-7; TRBD2 aligns across 11 bases. Trimming removed 0 bases from V and 1 base from J; junction bases left unmatched: 5. CDR1 is LGHDT, CDR2 YNNKEL, per germline (reference sequence). This CDR3 has 17 residues.